These 31 T cell receptor beta chains came from one sample sequenced in a study of cytomegalovirus exposure and HLA in healthy donors. The PCR contained 60 Vbeta and 13 Jbeta primers. Clones were sequenced by immunoSEQ multiplex PCR, and TCRdb holds only the in-frame ones, with some missing. This table holds around 150,000 clones, about 80% found once. Sequencing used PBMCs. The receptors come from a man aged 25-45 years in good health and CMV-seropositive.

The V gene is TRBV7-9, the J gene TRBJ1-1; possible D gene TRBD1, 6 bases. CDR1 SEHNR and CDR2 FQNEAQ come from the germline V gene (reference sequence). V lost 4 bases, J lost 5 bases, and 11 bases lay in between. The CDR3 contains 13 residues. CDR3 protein: CASSSTGKTEAFF. For the CDR3, the DNA is TGTGCCAGCAGCTCCACAGGGAAGACTGAAGCTTTCTTT. Full variable domain (remainder filled in from reference TRBV7-9 and TRBJ1-1): DTGVSQNPRHKITKRGQNVTFRCDPISEHNRLYWYRQTLGQGPEFLTYFQNEAQLEKSRLLSDRFSAERPKGSFSTLEIQRTEQGDSAMYLCASSSTGKTEAFFGQGTRLTVV.

The gene calls are TRBV11-1 and TRBJ1-1; 7 bases fit TRBD1. Unmatched junction bases numbered 12, after V lost 4 bases and J lost 7 bases. The CDR3 is made up of 15 amino acids. In germline, CDR1 is SGHAT, CDR2 FQDESV (reference sequence). This CDR3 is CASSSRQGSIVEAFF. In DNA, the CDR3 is TGTGCCAGCAGCTCGCGACAGGGATCGATAGTTGAAGCTTTCTTT.

This sequence joins TRBV29-1 and TRBJ2-7; weak D call: TRBD2 (6 bases). Trimming took 7 bases from V and 7 from J, leaving 14 bases between them. Germline V gene sequence: CDR1 SQVTM, CDR2 ANQGSEA. This CDR3 comprises 11 residues. The CDR3: CSGGAHSEQYF. In nucleotides, the CDR3 is TGCAGCGGCGGGGCCCACAGTGAGCAGTACTTC.

The rearrangement joins TRBV11-2 to TRBJ1-6; unclear D gene. V was pared by 1 base and J by 7 bases, with 11 bases between. The length of the CDR3 is 15 residues. Germline V gives CDR1 SGHAT, CDR2 FQNNGV. The CDR3 is CASSLVPGGNSPLHF. The CDR3, as DNA: TGTGCCAGCAGCTTAGTTCCGGGAGGCAATTCACCCCTCCACTTT.

This chain uses TRBV14 with TRBJ2-6; D uncertain. The CDR3 consists of 15 residues. Germline loops: CDR1 SGHDN, CDR2 FVKESK. V was clipped by 0 bases and J by 4 bases, with 7 bases between them. DNA for the CDR3: TGTGCCAGCAGCCAAGATATGGCAGGGGCCAACGTCCTGACTTTC. Translating it yields CASSQDMAGANVLTF. Complete variable domain (other parts from reference TRBV14 and TRBJ2-6): EAGVTQFPSHSVIEKGQTVTLRCDPISGHDNLYWYRRVMGKEIKFLLHFVKESKQDESGMPNNRFLAERTGGTYSTLKVQPAELEDSGVYFCASSQDMAGANVLTFGAGSRLTVL.

The chain couples TRBV16 to TRBJ2-2, with D unclear. CDR3 length: 15 amino acids. Germline CDR1 and CDR2: KGHSY and FQNENV. Trimming removed 0 bases from V and 0 bases from J, with 5 bases in between. CDR3 sequence (DNA): TGTGCCAGCAGCCAATCCACAGCGAACACCGGGGAGCTGTTTTTT. Its protein is CASSQSTANTGELFF.

The V and J genes are TRBV28 and TRBJ1-1; D unresolved. V was shortened by 3 bases and J by 1 base, with 9 bases between the two germline ends. The germline V gene has CDR1 MDHEN and CDR2 SYDVKM. This CDR3 is 14 amino acids long. CDR3 sequence: CASSFWGGNTEAFF. Written as DNA, the CDR3 is TGTGCCAGCAGTTTTTGGGGAGGGAACACTGAAGCTTTCTTT.

The V call is TRBV6-5, the J call TRBJ2-3; TRBD2 matches 9 bases. CDR1 is MNHEY and CDR2 is SVGAGI in the germline V gene. The CDR3 has 15 amino acids. The ends lost 4 bases at V and 2 bases at J; junction bases unmatched: 4. CDR3 bases: TGTGCCAGCAGTTTCAGCGGGGGGCACACAGATACGCAGTATTTT. Translating it yields CASSFSGGHTDTQYF.

On this clone: Mismatch with germline at one junction end may stem from a read error. The chain joins TRBV28 to TRBJ2-4; D possibly corresponds to TRBD2 (5 bases). This CDR3 comprises 14 residues. Looked up from germline, CDR1 is MDHEN and CDR2 is SYDVKM. The CDR3 spells CASSSPGGGNSQYF. The CDR3 DNA is TGTGCCAGCAGTTCCCCTGGCGGAGGAAACAGTCAGTACTTC.

The chain carries TRBV5-5 and TRBJ2-3, with 15 bases fitting TRBD2. With 2 bases clipped from V and 2 bases from J, the junction kept 6 bases outside the gene matches. The germline V gene encodes CDR1 SGHKS and CDR2 YYEKEE (reference sequence). The CDR3 sequence is 18 residues long. The CDR3 region has the DNA TGTGCCAGCAGCTTTCGGACTAGCGGGGGGGCCTTCACAGATACGCAGTATTTT. Translated, it gives CASSFRTSGGAFTDTQYF.

V gene TRBV6-5 combines with J gene TRBJ1-1, with D tentatively TRBD1 (6 bases). CDR3 length equals 14 residues. Trimming pared 6 bases from V and 0 bases from J, leaving 11 bases between. Germline CDR1 reads MNHEY; CDR2 reads SVGAGI. The CDR3 spells CASSHRDVNTEAFF. In DNA form, the CDR3 reads TGTGCCAGCAGCCACAGGGATGTGAACACTGAAGCTTTCTTT.

The chain employs TRBV6-1 and TRBJ2-5, with TRBD2 as a possible D gene (5 bases). Germline V lookup: CDR1 MNHNS, CDR2 SASEGT. V gave up 2 bases and J gave up 3 bases, with 10 bases separating them. The CDR3 runs to 14 residues. CDR3 sequence reads: CASSEKRVKETQYF. The CDR3 DNA reads TGTGCCAGCAGTGAAAAGAGGGTGAAAGAGACCCAGTACTTC.

The V call is TRBV28, the J call TRBJ1-5; 11 nucleotides line up with TRBD1. Per the germline V gene, CDR1 is MDHEN and CDR2 is SYDVKM. J gave up 12 bases and V 4 bases, and 17 bases lay outside the gene matches. This CDR3 contains 17 residues. CDR3 sequence reads: CASSSNQGTGGFILQHF. DNA for the CDR3: TGTGCCAGCAGTTCCAATCAAGGGACAGGGGGATTCATACTCCAGCATTTT.

The chain carries TRBV6-6 and TRBJ1-5; unclear D gene. Germline-derived CDR1 and CDR2 are MNHNY and SVGAGI (reference sequence). V shed 2 bases and J shed 3 bases, with 8 bases lying between them. This CDR3 comprises 14 residues. CDR3 bases: TGTGCCAGCAGTTACCGGGAGTTCAATCAGCCCCAGCATTTT. Translating gives CASSYREFNQPQHF.

The rearrangement uses TRBV4-1 and TRBJ1-3; 7 positions match TRBD1. The length of the CDR3 is 15 residues. Germline V CDR1 and CDR2: MGHRA, YSYEKL. The V and J ends lost 4 bases and 6 bases, in that order; junction bases with no gene match: 9. The CDR3 DNA follows: TGCGCCAGCAGCCCCAAGACAGGGCCCGAAAACACCATATATTTT. Encoded protein: CASSPKTGPENTIYF.

This chain joins TRBV9 and TRBJ1-1; TRBD1 agrees at 9 bases. The ends lost 3 bases at V and 5 bases at J; junction bases unmatched: 2. CDR3 length equals 13 residues. CDR1 is SGDLS, CDR2 YYNGEE, per germline. CDR3 DNA: TGTGCCAGCAGCGCGGGACAGGGAACTGAAGCTTTCTTT. Translating it yields CASSAGQGTEAFF.

The genes are TRBV6-1 and TRBJ2-7; D is possibly TRBD2 (6 bases). The V gene lost 4 bases and the J gene lost 4 bases, with 17 bases spanning the gap. The CDR3 sequence is 15 residues long. Germline V gives CDR1 MNHNS, CDR2 SASEGT. CDR3 sequence reads: CASSAVTAGSYEQYF. The CDR3 DNA sequence: TGTGCCAGCAGTGCGGTGACAGCGGGTTCTTACGAGCAGTACTTC.

The chain links TRBV7-9 to TRBJ2-3, with 16 bases that match TRBD2. With 4 bases clipped from V and 5 bases from J, the junction kept 3 bases outside the gene matches. Germline V CDR1 and CDR2: SEHNR, FQNEAQ (reference sequence). This CDR3 is 16 amino acids long. The CDR3 DNA follows: TGTGCCAGCAGCTCGGGACTAGCGGGAGGGATAGATACGCAGTATTTT. Residues: CASSSGLAGGIDTQYF. Using reference TRBV7-9 and TRBJ2-3 for the parts outside the CDR3, the full variable domain is DTGVSQNPRHKITKRGQNVTFRCDPISEHNRLYWYRQTLGQGPEFLTYFQNEAQLEKSRLLSDRFSAERPKGSFSTLEIQRTEQGDSAMYLCASSSGLAGGIDTQYFGPGTRLTVL.

This chain joins TRBV28 and TRBJ2-5, with TRBD2 as a possible D gene (6 bases). V was clipped by 5 bases and J by 9 bases, with 16 bases between them. Germline-derived CDR1 and CDR2 are MDHEN and SYDVKM. This CDR3 has 13 residues. The CDR3 is CASSQFPPGAQYF. The CDR3 DNA sequence: TGTGCCAGCAGTCAGTTCCCTCCGGGGGCCCAGTACTTC.

This clone was counted a single time. The chain combines TRBV4-1 with TRBJ2-5; D unresolved. This CDR3 is 16 amino acids long. Trimming took 2 bases from V and 0 from J, leaving 13 bases between them. The germline V gene encodes CDR1 MGHRA and CDR2 YSYEKL. CDR3 protein: CASSQRGGPYQETQYF. The CDR3 DNA reads as TGCGCCAGCAGCCAACGTGGTGGCCCGTACCAAGAGACCCAGTACTTC.

The genes are TRBV5-6 and TRBJ2-5; possible D gene TRBD1, 5 bases. The V and J ends lost 0 bases and 2 bases respectively, with 5 bases between them. The CDR3 consists of 13 residues. The V gene's germline CDR1 is SGHDT and CDR2 YYEEEE. The CDR3 DNA reads as TGTGCCAGCAGCTTGGGACAGCAAGAGACCCAGTACTTC. Protein: CASSLGQQETQYF.

This clone was seen a few times. The chain links TRBV7-2 to TRBJ2-4; 9 nucleotides agree with TRBD1. The CDR3 loop spans 14 amino acids. Germline lookup yields CDR1 SGHTA and CDR2 FQGNSA. V lost 5 bases to trimming and J lost 6 bases; unmatched junction nucleotides: 5. CDR3 in DNA: TGTGCCAGCAGCACCGGGACAGGGTTAAACATTCAGTACTTC. Translation gives CASSTGTGLNIQYF.

J is TRBJ1-5 and V is TRBV6-6; TRBD1 matches at 8 bases. Germline V gene lookup returns CDR1 MNHNY and CDR2 SVGAGI (reference sequence). The CDR3 loop spans 14 amino acids. V gave up 7 bases and J gave up 7 bases; unmatched junction bases: 9. The DNA of the CDR3 is TGTGCCAGCACTATGGACAGGGCACCCCAGCCCCAGCATTTT. Protein product: CASTMDRAPQPQHF.

The rearrangement links TRBV30 to TRBJ2-1; 8 positions match TRBD2. The V gene end was trimmed by 2 bases and the J gene end by 0 bases; junction bases not matched to a gene: 3. The CDR3 is 15 residues long. The V gene's germline CDR1 is GTSNPN and CDR2 SVGIG (reference sequence). The CDR3 bases are TGTGCCTGGAGTTGGAGCGGGAGCTCCTACAATGAGCAGTTCTTC. This codes for CAWSWSGSSYNEQFF.

As concerns this clone: A read error may produce the germline difference seen at one junction end. The CDR3, as DNA: TGTGCCAGCAGCTTGGGTGACGAACTAATTTTT. Translation gives CASSLGDELIF. The rearrangement joins TRBV5-6 to TRBJ1-3; D is ambiguous. This CDR3 is built from 11 residues. Germline V gives CDR1 SGHDT, CDR2 YYEEEE.

The chain carries TRBV23-1 and TRBJ2-3, with 10 nucleotides matching TRBD2. Being an ORF, TRBV23-1 has a function that is uncertain. The ends lost 2 bases at V and 5 bases at J; junction bases unmatched: 10. The CDR3 is 17 residues long. The chain's CDR3 is CASSQKGLAEAGDTQYF. DNA of the CDR3: TGCGCCAGCAGTCAAAAAGGACTAGCGGAGGCCGGAGATACGCAGTATTTT.

The V call is TRBV6-5, the J call TRBJ2-3, with D maybe TRBD2 (5 bases). V was pared by 4 bases and J by 0 bases, with 11 bases between. The germline V gene encodes CDR1 MNHEY and CDR2 SVGAGI. The CDR3 has 15 amino acids. The CDR3 nucleotides read TGTGCCAGCAGTTCGTTGGGCGGGAGCACAGATACGCAGTATTTT. The encoded protein is CASSSLGGSTDTQYF.

The chain combines TRBV4-3 with TRBJ2-1; 7 bases agree with TRBD1. V shed 0 bases, J shed 3 bases, and the junction held 8 bases outside the gene matches. Germline CDR1 and CDR2: LGHNA and YSLEER. The CDR3 is 17 amino acids. CDR3 protein: CASSQDPPWDSYNEQFF. As DNA, the CDR3 is TGCGCCAGCAGCCAAGATCCCCCCTGGGACAGCTACAATGAGCAGTTCTTC.

CDR3 sequence: CASSQDTTSGNYEQYF. For the CDR3, the DNA is TGCGCCAGCAGCCAAGATACGACTAGCGGAAACTACGAGCAGTACTTC. V and J are TRBV4-1 and TRBJ2-7; 9 bases line up with TRBD2. V dropped 0 bases and J dropped 3; count of bases not matched to a gene: 6. The germline CDR1 and CDR2 sequences are MGHRA and YSYEKL. The CDR3 has 16 residues.

Worth noting for this clone: The junction shows a germline mismatch at one end, possibly a read error. This chain uses TRBV9 with TRBJ1-2; D is perhaps TRBD1 (5 bases). The CDR3 spans 15 residues. The germline gives CDR1 SGDLS, CDR2 YYNGEE. The chain's CDR3 is CASSDKSRVNYGYIF. The CDR3 DNA is TGTGCCAGCAGCGATAAGTCCAGGGTCAACTATGGCTACATCTTC.

V and J are TRBV28 and TRBJ2-5; 8 nucleotides match TRBD2. V trimming: 4 bases; J trimming: 3 bases; junction bases outside the gene matches: 16. The CDR3 sequence is 18 residues long. The V gene's germline CDR1 is MDHEN and CDR2 SYDVKM. The CDR3 nucleotides read TGTGCCAGCAGTTCGAAAGTATTGGGCGGGGGGACTGAAGAGACCCAGTACTTC. This gives the protein CASSSKVLGGGTEETQYF.